The 7 T cell receptor beta chains listed next were all sequenced from one sample in a study of blood T cell repertoires in COVID-19 (dated by TCRdb to 2018 to 2021). Library generation was performed with the immunoSEQ multiplex PCR assay. The clones in this table, taken by TCRdb from immuneACCESS, are in-frame only. Not every clone is retained; where verified, under half of the shortfall comes from an unresolved V gene, and the cause of the rest is unknown. Counted in this sample were roughly 180,000 clones; more than 75% of them appeared once. The ten largest account for approximately 9% of the sample. The sequencing sample was made of peripheral blood. These TCRs come from a woman in her 50s with active or convalescent COVID-19.

This clone has a single count. This chain links TRBV5-1 with TRBJ2-6, with a possible D match to TRBD1 (7 bases). Trimming shortened V by 0 bases and J by 0 bases, and 13 bases separated the two germline ends. CDR1 and CDR2 from the germline V gene are SGHRS and YFSETQ. There are 18 residues in the CDR3. The CDR3 bases are TGCGCCAGCAGCTTGGGCCCAGGGGGGCCCTCTGGGGCCAACGTCCTGACTTTC. Amino acid sequence: CASSLGPGGPSGANVLTF.

CDR3: CASSLVAGQGSTNEKLFF. The CDR3 nucleotides are TGTGCCAGCAGCTTAGTGGCGGGACAGGGTTCAACTAATGAAAAACTGTTTTTT. The chain combines TRBV7-9 with TRBJ1-4; 9 bases line up with TRBD1. This CDR3 comprises 18 residues. The V gene's germline CDR1 is SEHNR and CDR2 FQNEAQ (reference sequence). Unmatched junction bases numbered 6, after V lost 1 base and J lost 0 bases.

This clone has only one observation. The chain uses TRBV5-4 and TRBJ1-3; 7 nucleotides align to TRBD1. Trimming at V came to 0 bases and at J to 3 bases, leaving 6 bases not matched to a gene. Germline assignment: CDR1 SGHNT and CDR2 YYREEE (reference sequence). This CDR3 spans 16 amino acids. The CDR3 sequence is CASSLGDSLVGNTIYF. In DNA form, the CDR3 reads TGTGCCAGCAGCTTGGGGGACAGCCTCGTTGGAAACACCATATATTTT.

The chain recombines TRBV5-4 with TRBJ1-1, with 7 bases lining up with TRBD1. V was pared by 5 bases and J by 1 base, with 2 bases of the junction left unmatched. The CDR3 covers 13 residues. Per the germline V gene, CDR1 is SGHNT and CDR2 is YYREEE (reference sequence). DNA for the CDR3: TGTGCCAGCAGGAGGGGGCGGAACACTGAAGCTTTCTTT. It codes for CASRRGRNTEAFF.

The chain is built from TRBV4-2 and TRBJ1-6, with D perhaps matching TRBD1 (5 bases). The V gene lost 1 base and the J gene lost 10 bases, with 17 bases spanning the gap. The CDR3 runs 16 residues. Germline-derived CDR1 and CDR2 are LGHNA and YNFKEQ. In nucleotides, the CDR3 is TGTGCCAGCAGCCAAGTTCAGACAGAGCTCCTCTCACCCCTCCACTTT. Its translation: CASSQVQTELLSPLHF.

This clone was counted a single time. CDR3 DNA: TGTGCCAGCAGTACCGCCGGGTCCTACAATGAGCAGTTCTTC. Protein: CASSTAGSYNEQFF. V and J are TRBV6-6 and TRBJ2-1; D remains ambiguous. With 5 bases removed from V and 1 base from J, the gap between germline ends came to 9 bases. The germline CDR1 and CDR2 sequences are MNHNY and SVGAGI (reference sequence). The CDR3 contains 14 residues.

The chain carries TRBV6-6 and TRBJ1-5; D unresolved. CDR3 length: 15 amino acids. CDR1 is MNHNY, CDR2 SVGAGI, per germline (reference sequence). V lost 3 bases and J 1 base, leaving 10 bases between the germline ends. The CDR3 bases are TGTGCCAGCAGTTATTCGGGAGGGAGCAATCAGCCCCAGCATTTT. Translated, it gives CASSYSGGSNQPQHF.